These T cell receptor beta chains were read from a single sample in a study of cytomegalovirus exposure and HLA in healthy donors. The repertoire was sequenced with immunoSEQ multiplex PCR; TCRdb's copy has only in-frame clones and lacks some. Of 85,000 to 120,000 clones in the sample, around 89% were seen once. Sequencing was performed on PBMCs. The receptor set was obtained from a woman aged 18-29 years in good health and CMV-seropositive. The CDR3 runs from the conserved cysteine through the conserved F or W. The D gene is left open where the match is weak. Clone size is given for some rows only: seen once, a few or many times, or a class if the clone is expanded.

CDR3 | DNA | length | size | J | V | D
CASSLGTGRSGNTIYF | TGTGCCAGCAGCTTAGGGACAGGGCGCTCTGGAAACACCATATATTTT | 16 | - | TRBJ1-3 | TRBV7-8 | TRBD1
CASSQALAGGPDTQYF | TGTGCCAGCAGCCAAGCATTAGCGGGGGGGCCGGATACGCAGTATTTT | 16 | few | TRBJ2-3 | TRBV4-2 | TRBD2
CASSLLQGAKPQHF | TGTGCCAGCAGTTTACTGCAGGGGGCGAAGCCCCAGCATTTT | 14 | - | TRBJ1-5 | TRBV27 | TRBD1
CASRYQGADNSPLHF | TGTGCCAGCAGGTACCAGGGGGCTGATAATTCACCCCTCCACTTT | 15 | - | TRBJ1-6 | TRBV27 | TRBD1
CASSQDYRMGTYYGYTF | TGCGCCAGCAGCCAAGATTACCGCATGGGCACCTACTATGGCTACACCTTC | 17 | - | TRBJ1-2 | TRBV4-3 | -
CASSYSSGAEETQYF | TGTGCCAGCAGTTACTCGTCAGGGGCCGAAGAGACCCAGTACTTC | 15 | - | TRBJ2-5 | TRBV6-5 | -
CSVEHRGLGYTF | TGCAGCGTTGAACACAGGGGGCTTGGCTACACCTTC | 12 | - | TRBJ1-2 | TRBV29-1 | TRBD1
CASSLGTGGSYEQYF | TGTGCCAGCAGCTTAGGGACAGGGGGCTCCTACGAGCAGTACTTC | 15 | - | TRBJ2-7 | TRBV11-2 | TRBD1
CASSFRTGSYNEQFF | TGTGCCAGCAGCTTTAGAACAGGTTCCTACAATGAGCAGTTCTTC | 15 | - | TRBJ2-1 | TRBV6-6 | -
CAIDRGPEQYF | TGTGCTATCGACAGGGGCCCCGAGCAGTACTTC | 11 | - | TRBJ2-7 | TRBV28 | TRBD1
CASSLRGNTIYF | TGTGCCAGCAGCTTGCGAGGAAACACCATATATTTT | 12 | - | TRBJ1-3 | TRBV7-2 | -
CASSMGQGYNSPLHF | TGTGCCAGTAGTATGGGGCAGGGGTATAATTCACCCCTCCACTTT | 15 | - | TRBJ1-6 | TRBV19 | -
CASSAPNTGELFF | TGTGCCAGCAGCGCCCCAAACACCGGGGAGCTGTTTTTT | 13 | - | TRBJ2-2 | TRBV9 | -
CAIREGGASTDTQYF | TGTGCCATCAGAGAGGGTGGAGCTAGCACAGATACGCAGTATTTT | 15 | - | TRBJ2-3 | TRBV10-3 | -
CASSYTATGGGSPLHF | TGTGCCAGCAGTTACACCGCGACAGGGGGAGGTTCACCCCTCCACTTT | 16 | once | TRBJ1-6 | TRBV6-5 | TRBD1
CASSSSRDRAGGANVLTF | TGCGCCAGCAGCTCGTCCCGGGACAGGGCAGGTGGGGCCAACGTCCTGACTTTC | 18 | - | TRBJ2-6 | TRBV5-1 | TRBD1
CASSQAPGQGGYGYTF | TGTGCCAGCAGCCAAGCGCCGGGACAGGGTGGCTATGGCTACACCTTC | 16 | - | TRBJ1-2 | TRBV7-9 | TRBD1
CASSLWGRGANNEQFF | TGTGCCAGCAGCTTATGGGGGCGGGGGGCTAACAATGAGCAGTTCTTC | 16 | - | TRBJ2-1 | TRBV27 | TRBD2
CASSPTGGYGYTF | TGTGCCAGCAGCCCTACAGGGGGCTATGGCTACACCTTC | 13 | - | TRBJ1-2 | TRBV7-8 | TRBD1
CASSLPTESYEQYF | TGTGCCAGCAGTTTACCGACAGAATCCTACGAGCAGTACTTC | 14 | - | TRBJ2-7 | TRBV28 | -
CASSLLGASPLHF | TGTGCCAGCAGTTTATTGGGGGCCTCACCCCTCCACTTT | 13 | - | TRBJ1-6 | TRBV27 | -
CASTNFGGGLNEQFF | TGTGCCAGTACTAACTTCGGGGGGGGTCTCAATGAGCAGTTCTTC | 15 | - | TRBJ2-1 | TRBV19 | TRBD2
CASSQERGNRGADEQYF | TGTGCCAGCAGCCAAGAAAGGGGCAACAGGGGTGCCGACGAGCAGTACTTC | 17 | - | TRBJ2-7 | TRBV14 | TRBD1
CASSLVFGGTYNEQFF | TGTGCCAGTAGTCTGGTTTTCGGGGGTACCTACAATGAGCAGTTCTTC | 16 | once | TRBJ2-1 | TRBV19 | -
CASSLGGRPELFF | TGTGCCAGCAGTTTAGGGGGCCGGCCGGAGCTGTTTTTT | 13 | - | TRBJ2-2 | TRBV28 | -
CASSQERRGVSPLHF | TGCGCCAGCAGCCAAGAAAGACGGGGAGTTTCACCCCTCCACTTT | 15 | few | TRBJ1-6 | TRBV4-3 | -
CASSPSGTGLETQYF | TGTGCCAGCTCACCATCTGGGACAGGGTTAGAGACCCAGTACTTC | 15 | - | TRBJ2-5 | TRBV18 | TRBD1
CASSLFQAETQYF | TGTGCCAGCAGTTTATTCCAAGCTGAGACCCAGTACTTC | 13 | - | TRBJ2-5 | TRBV27 | -
CASSSPLTYEQYF | TGTGCCAGCAGTTCGCCACTCACCTACGAGCAGTACTTC | 13 | - | TRBJ2-7 | TRBV27 | -
CASSLGQGSYGYTF | TGTGCCAGCAGCTTGGGACAGGGGAGCTATGGCTACACCTTC | 14 | - | TRBJ1-2 | TRBV7-2 | TRBD1
CASTPRLTGGDQPQHF | TGTGCCAGCACCCCAAGGCTAACAGGGGGGGATCAGCCCCAGCATTTT | 16 | few | TRBJ1-5 | TRBV28 | TRBD1
CASSRRDTGELFF | TGTGCCAGCAGTAGACGGGACACCGGGGAGCTGTTTTTT | 13 | - | TRBJ2-2 | TRBV6-1 | -
CASSPEFSGTGELFF | TGTGCCAGCAGCCCAGAATTTTCAGGGACCGGGGAGCTGTTTTTT | 15 | - | TRBJ2-2 | TRBV7-9 | -
CASSPQGALNTEAFF | TGTGCCAGCTCACCTCAAGGGGCCTTGAACACTGAAGCTTTCTTT | 15 | few | TRBJ1-1 | TRBV18 | -
CASSVRQGVGDTQYF | TGTGCCAGCAGTGTCCGACAGGGGGTCGGAGATACGCAGTATTTT | 15 | - | TRBJ2-3 | TRBV6-4 | TRBD1
CASSLSRGRISPLHF | TGTGCCAGCAGTTTAAGTAGGGGGCGCATTTCACCCCTCCACTTT | 15 | - | TRBJ1-6 | TRBV28 | TRBD1
CASSPGVIPGQRVQETQYF | TGTGCCAGTAGCCCTGGAGTAATCCCGGGACAGAGAGTCCAAGAGACCCAGTACTTC | 19 | once | TRBJ2-5 | TRBV19 | TRBD1
CASSQSRGRIYGYTF | TGCGCCAGCAGTCAATCGAGGGGGCGAATCTATGGCTACACCTTC | 15 | - | TRBJ1-2 | TRBV23-1 | TRBD1
CASSSTSGGFETQYF | TGTGCCAGTAGTTCGACTAGCGGGGGGTTTGAGACCCAGTACTTC | 15 | - | TRBJ2-5 | TRBV19 | TRBD2
CASSIRTGSKNIQYF | TGTGCCAGCAGCATAAGAACAGGGTCGAAAAACATTCAGTACTTC | 15 | - | TRBJ2-4 | TRBV7-8 | -
CASSYPTGSTDTQYF | TGTGCCAGCAGTTACCCCACAGGGAGCACAGATACGCAGTATTTT | 15 | - | TRBJ2-3 | TRBV6-5 | -
CASSVGPANTGELFF | TGTGCCAGCAGTGTGGGGCCAGCGAACACCGGGGAGCTGTTTTTT | 15 | - | TRBJ2-2 | TRBV9 | -
CASSLLSGDGQPQHF | TGTGCCAGCAGCTTGTTATCAGGGGATGGTCAGCCCCAGCATTTT | 15 | - | TRBJ1-5 | TRBV5-6 | -
CASSQTGTGGYGYTF | TGTGCCAGCAGTCAAACCGGGACAGGGGGCTATGGCTACACCTTC | 15 | - | TRBJ1-2 | TRBV2 | TRBD1
CATSPIGRVSEKLFF | TGTGCCACCAGCCCTATAGGCAGGGTATCTGAAAAACTGTTTTTT | 15 | - | TRBJ1-4 | TRBV15 | -
CASSEGQLETQYF | TGTGCCAGCAGTGAGGGACAGCTAGAGACCCAGTACTTC | 13 | - | TRBJ2-5 | TRBV6-1 | TRBD1
CASSTGQGFSEAFF | TGTGCCAGCAGTACGGGACAGGGGTTCTCTGAAGCTTTCTTT | 14 | once | TRBJ1-1 | TRBV28 | TRBD1
CASSGPGGQPQHF | TGTGCCAGCAGCGGCCCTGGCGGTCAGCCCCAGCATTTT | 13 | - | TRBJ1-5 | TRBV9 | -
CASSPPGRSGNTIYF | TGTGCCAGCAGCCCCCCAGGCCGCTCTGGAAACACCATATATTTT | 15 | - | TRBJ1-3 | TRBV5-6 | -
CTSSQGQGPYSNQPQHF | TGCACCAGCAGCCAGGGACAGGGTCCTTATAGCAATCAGCCCCAGCATTTT | 17 | - | TRBJ1-5 | TRBV1 | -
CASSLASFPRDTQYF | TGTGCCAGCAGCTTAGCGTCATTTCCCAGGGATACGCAGTATTTT | 15 | - | TRBJ2-3 | TRBV7-2 | -
CASCSGGVGNEQFF | TGTGCCAGCTGCAGCGGGGGGGTCGGCAATGAGCAGTTCTTC | 14 | once | TRBJ2-1 | TRBV27 | TRBD2
CASSLSGGLGNQPQHF | TGTGCCAGCAGTTTATCGGGGGGGTTGGGCAATCAGCCCCAGCATTTT | 16 | - | TRBJ1-5 | TRBV27 | -
CASSLGGSPNQPQHF | TGTGCCAGCAGCTTGGGAGGGTCCCCTAATCAGCCCCAGCATTTT | 15 | - | TRBJ1-5 | TRBV5-5 | -
CASSVRQGDDGYTF | TGTGCCAGCAGTGTACGACAGGGAGATGATGGCTACACCTTC | 14 | - | TRBJ1-2 | TRBV6-4 | TRBD1